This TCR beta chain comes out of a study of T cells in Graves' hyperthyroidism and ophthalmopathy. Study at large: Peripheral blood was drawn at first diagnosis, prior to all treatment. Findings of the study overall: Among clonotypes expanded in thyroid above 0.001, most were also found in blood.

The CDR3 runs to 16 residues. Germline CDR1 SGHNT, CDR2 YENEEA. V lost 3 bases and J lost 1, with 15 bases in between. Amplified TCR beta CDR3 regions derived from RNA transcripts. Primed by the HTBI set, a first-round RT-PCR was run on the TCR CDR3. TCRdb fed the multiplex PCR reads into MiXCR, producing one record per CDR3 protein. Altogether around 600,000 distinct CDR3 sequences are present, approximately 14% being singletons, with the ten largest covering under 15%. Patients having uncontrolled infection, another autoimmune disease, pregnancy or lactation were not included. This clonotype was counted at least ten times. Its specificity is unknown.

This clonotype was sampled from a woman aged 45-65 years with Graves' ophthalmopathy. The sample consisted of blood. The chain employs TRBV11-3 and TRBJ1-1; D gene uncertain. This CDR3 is CASSFSTSPSNTEAFF. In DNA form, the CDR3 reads TGTGCCAGCAGCTTCAGTACATCGCCTTCGAACACTGAAGCTTTCTTT.